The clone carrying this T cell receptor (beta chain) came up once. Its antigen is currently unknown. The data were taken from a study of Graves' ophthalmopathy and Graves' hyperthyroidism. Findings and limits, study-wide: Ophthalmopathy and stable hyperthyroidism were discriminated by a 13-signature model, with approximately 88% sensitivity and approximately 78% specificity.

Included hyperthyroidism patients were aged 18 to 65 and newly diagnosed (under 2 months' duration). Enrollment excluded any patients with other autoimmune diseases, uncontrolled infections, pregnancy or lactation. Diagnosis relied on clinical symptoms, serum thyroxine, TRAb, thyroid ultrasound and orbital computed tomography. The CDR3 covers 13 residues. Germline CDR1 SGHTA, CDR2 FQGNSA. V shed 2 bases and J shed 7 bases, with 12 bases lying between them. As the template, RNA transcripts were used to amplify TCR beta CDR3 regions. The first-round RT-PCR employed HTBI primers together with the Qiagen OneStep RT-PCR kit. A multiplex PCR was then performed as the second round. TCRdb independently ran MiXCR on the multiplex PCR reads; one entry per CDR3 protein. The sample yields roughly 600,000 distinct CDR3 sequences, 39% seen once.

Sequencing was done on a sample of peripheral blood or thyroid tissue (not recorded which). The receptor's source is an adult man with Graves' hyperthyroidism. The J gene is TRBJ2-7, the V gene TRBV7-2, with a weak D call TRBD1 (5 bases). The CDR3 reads CASSLYLRDEQYF. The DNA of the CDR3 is TGTGCCAGCAGCTTATATCTCAGGGATGAGCAGTACTTC.